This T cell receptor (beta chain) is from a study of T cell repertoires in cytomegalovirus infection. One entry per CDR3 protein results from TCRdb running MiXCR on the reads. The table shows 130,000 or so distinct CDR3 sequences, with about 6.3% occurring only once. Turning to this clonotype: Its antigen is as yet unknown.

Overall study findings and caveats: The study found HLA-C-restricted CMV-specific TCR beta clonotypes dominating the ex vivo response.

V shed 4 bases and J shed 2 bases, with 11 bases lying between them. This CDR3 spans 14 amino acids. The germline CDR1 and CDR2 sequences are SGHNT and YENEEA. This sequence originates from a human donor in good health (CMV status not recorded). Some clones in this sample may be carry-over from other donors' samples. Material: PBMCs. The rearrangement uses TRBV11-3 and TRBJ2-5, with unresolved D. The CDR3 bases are TGTGCCAGCAGCTCGGGCTCATATCAAGAGACCCAGTACTTC. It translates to CASSSGSYQETQYF. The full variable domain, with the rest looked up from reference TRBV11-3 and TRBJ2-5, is EAGVVQSPRYKIIEKKQPVAFWCNPISGHNTLYWYLQNLGQGPELLIRYENEEAVDDSQLPKDRFSAERLKGVDSTLKIQPAELGDSAVYLCASSSGSYQETQYFGPGTRLLVL.